These 27 T cell receptor beta chains were sequenced from one sample in a study of blood T cell repertoires in COVID-19. Measured with immunoSEQ multiplex PCR; TCRdb has only the in-frame clones, and not every one. This sample has under 450,000 clones, with roughly 90% found just once. The specimen was peripheral blood. The receptors here all came from a woman aged 55-69 years with COVID-19, enrolled during active disease.

The V and J genes are TRBV6-6 and TRBJ1-5; 7 positions match TRBD1. The CDR3 is made up of 16 amino acids. V was pared by 0 bases and J by 3 bases, with 5 bases of the junction left unmatched. Germline CDR1 MNHNY, CDR2 SVGAGI (reference sequence). CDR3 protein: CASSYSFQGDNQPQHF. The CDR3, as DNA: TGTGCCAGCAGTTACTCGTTTCAGGGGGACAATCAGCCCCAGCATTTT.

This clone came up once. V gene TRBV5-6 combines with J gene TRBJ1-6; D call uncertain. This CDR3 contains 16 residues. Trimming cost V 1 base and J 7 bases, with 15 bases left between them. The germline CDR1 and CDR2 sequences are SGHDT and YYEEEE. The chain's CDR3 is CASSLSRILGNSPLHF. The CDR3 DNA follows: TGTGCCAGCAGCTTGTCGAGAATCCTAGGAAATTCACCCCTCCACTTT.

The chain recombines TRBV5-1 with TRBJ1-4; a weak D match, TRBD1 (5 bases). CDR3 size: 14 residues. Trimming removed 3 bases from V and 3 bases from J, with 9 bases in between. CDR1 and CDR2 (germline): SGHRS, YFSETQ. The CDR3 sequence: CASSSGVPNEKLFF. For the CDR3, the DNA is TGCGCCAGCAGCTCGGGGGTCCCTAATGAAAAACTGTTTTTT. Drawing the rest from reference TRBV5-1 and TRBJ1-4, the complete variable domain is KAGVTQTPRYLIKTRGQQVTLSCSPISGHRSVSWYQQTPGQGLQFLFEYFSETQRNKGNFPGRFSGRQFSNSRSEMNVSTLELGDSALYLCASSSGVPNEKLFFGSGTQLSVL.

The chain employs TRBV3-1 (or the pseudogene TRBV3-2) and TRBJ1-3; no firm D call. Deletions cut 4 bases from V and 4 bases from J, with 5 bases between. The length of the CDR3 is 12 residues. Germline CDR1 reads LGHDT; CDR2 reads YNNKEL (reference sequence). The CDR3 DNA follows: TGTGCCAGCAGCCCCCAGGGAAACACCATATATTTT. Its protein product is CASSPQGNTIYF.

This clone was seen a single time. This chain joins TRBV5-1 and TRBJ2-2; 8 nucleotides align to TRBD2. This CDR3 is built from 16 residues. The V gene's germline CDR1 is SGHRS and CDR2 YFSETQ. The ends lost 0 bases at V and 3 bases at J; junction bases unmatched: 4. The CDR3 DNA reads TGCGCCAGCAGCTTGGGGCCAGCGGGGGACACCGGGGAGCTGTTTTTT. Protein sequence: CASSLGPAGDTGELFF.

The chain combines TRBV19 with TRBJ2-4; the D gene is possibly TRBD1 (5 bases). Germline assignment: CDR1 LNHDA and CDR2 SQIVND (reference sequence). CDR3 length: 12 residues. With 6 bases removed from V and 6 bases from J, the gap between germline ends came to 9 bases. This CDR3 reads CASSPQGNIQYF. The CDR3 region has the DNA TGTGCCAGTAGCCCTCAGGGAAACATTCAGTACTTC.

The V gene is TRBV6-5, the J gene TRBJ1-1; no definite D call. The CDR3 is 15 amino acids. Trimming pared 0 bases from V and 0 bases from J, leaving 8 bases between. Per germline, CDR1 MNHEY and CDR2 SVGAGI. CDR3 protein: CASSYSGYMNTEAFF. The CDR3 DNA follows: TGTGCCAGCAGTTACTCCGGGTACATGAACACTGAAGCTTTCTTT.

The gene calls are TRBV7-2 and TRBJ1-2, with D possibly matching TRBD1 (5 bases). Looked up from germline, CDR1 is SGHTA and CDR2 is FQGNSA. The CDR3 totals 15 residues. V was pared by 4 bases and J by 6 bases, with 18 bases between. CDR3 coding DNA: TGTGCCAGCAGCTCCCTGCTCGGCAGGGCGCATGGCTACACCTTC. Protein sequence: CASSSLLGRAHGYTF.

The chain carries TRBV6-2 or TRBV6-3 and TRBJ2-7, with TRBD1 matching 7 bases. The germline V gene encodes CDR1 MNHEY and CDR2 SVGEGT. V lost 0 bases, J lost 0 bases, and 5 bases stayed unmatched. There are 16 residues in the CDR3. The CDR3 nucleotides read TGTGCCAGCAGTTACTCGCTTAGGGACAGCTCCTACGAGCAGTACTTC. It codes for CASSYSLRDSSYEQYF.

Here the CDR3 DNA reads TGTGCCAGCAGCCCAGACTTCCTAGGGCCCCAGCATTTT. Translated, it gives CASSPDFLGPQHF. The rearrangement joins TRBV7-3 to TRBJ1-5; unclear D gene. Germline V gene sequence: CDR1 SGHTA, CDR2 FQGTGA. Between the trimmed V and J ends, which lost 5 bases and 9 bases, there was a span of 14 bases. The CDR3 sequence is 13 residues long. Full variable domain (remainder filled in from reference TRBV7-3 and TRBJ1-5): GAGVSQTPSNKVTEKGKYVELRCDPISGHTALYWYRQSLGQGPEFLIYFQGTGAADDSGLPNDRFFAVRPEGSVSTLKIQRTERGDSAVYLCASSPDFLGPQHFGDGTRLSIL.

This clone was recorded once. J is TRBJ2-1 and V is TRBV5-1; 14 nucleotides align to TRBD2. Germline values: CDR1 SGHRS, CDR2 YFSETQ. The length of the CDR3 is 16 residues. The V segment lost 0 bases and the J segment 9 bases; nucleotides outside the gene matches: 5. CDR3 DNA: TGCGCCAGCAGCTTGGGACTAGCGGGGGGGCATGGTGAGCAGTTCTTC. Translating it yields CASSLGLAGGHGEQFF.

This sequence joins TRBV6-6 and TRBJ1-5; D is undetermined. CDR1 is MNHNY, CDR2 SVGAGI, per germline (reference sequence). This CDR3 is built from 16 residues. Trimming stripped 6 bases from V and 7 bases from J, with 22 bases between. DNA for the CDR3: TGTGCCAGCAGCCGGCCGGAGGCAAGGCTTTCCCAGCCCCAGCATTTT. Translated: CASSRPEARLSQPQHF.

The chain couples TRBV5-1 to TRBJ2-5; D is unresolved. Trimming took off 0 bases at V and 6 bases at J, with 24 bases between the two ends. The CDR3 runs 18 residues. Germline V gene data show CDR1 as SGHRS and CDR2 as YFSETQ. Here the CDR3 DNA reads TGCGCCAGCAGCTTGGGTCTGACCGCGGAGTTTTTGGTGCAGACCCAGTACTTC. This codes for CASSLGLTAEFLVQTQYF.

This chain joins TRBV27 and TRBJ1-6, with no clear D. From germline, CDR1 is MNHEY and CDR2 SMNVEV (reference sequence). V lost 1 base and J 8 bases, leaving 12 bases between the germline ends. The CDR3 extends over 15 amino acids. The CDR3 region is CASSLYRDTHSPLHF. The CDR3 DNA reads as TGTGCCAGCAGTTTATACCGGGATACTCATTCACCCCTCCACTTT.

This clone showed up just once. This chain links TRBV9 with TRBJ2-3; no clear D gene. This CDR3 is 15 amino acids long. V lost 2 bases and J 0 bases, leaving 10 bases between the germline ends. CDR1 SGDLS and CDR2 YYNGEE come from the germline V gene. The CDR3 loop reads CASSVGRASTDTQYF. CDR3 sequence (DNA): TGTGCCAGCAGCGTGGGCAGAGCTAGCACAGATACGCAGTATTTT.

The chain couples TRBV1 to TRBJ1-5; the DNA was not compared with TRBD1, the D call given in the table. TRBV1 is a documented pseudogene. The CDR3 runs 18 residues. CDR3 nucleotides: TGCACCAGCAGCCAGGGACGATCAGGGGGCTTCCCCAATCAGCCCCAGCATTTT. Its translation is CTSSQGRSGGFPNQPQHF.

The V call is TRBV5-1, the J call TRBJ2-5; TRBD2 aligns across 12 bases. V shed 5 bases, J shed 3 bases, and the junction held 8 bases outside the gene matches. The CDR3 runs to 16 residues. Germline V gene data show CDR1 as SGHRS and CDR2 as YFSETQ. The chain's CDR3 is CASSTSGGPGEETQYF. The CDR3 coding sequence is TGCGCCAGCAGTACTAGCGGGGGGCCAGGGGAAGAGACCCAGTACTTC.

As DNA, the CDR3 is TGTGCCAGCAGCCGTGGGACTACCGGATACGAGCAGTACTTC. It encodes CASSRGTTGYEQYF. V and J are TRBV5-4 and TRBJ2-7; 7 bases are shared with TRBD2. This CDR3 region has 14 residues. CDR1 is SGHNT and CDR2 is YYREEE in the germline V gene (reference sequence). J gave up 4 bases and V 4 bases, and 8 bases lay outside the gene matches.

The V and J genes are TRBV9 and TRBJ2-3; D call uncertain. V was cut by 4 bases and J by 2 bases, with 5 bases left in between. This CDR3 spans 12 amino acids. From germline, CDR1 is SGDLS and CDR2 YYNGEE. In DNA form, the CDR3 reads TGTGCCAGCAGCTTATACACAGATACGCAGTATTTT. It translates to CASSLYTDTQYF. Variable domain in full (rest from reference TRBV9 and TRBJ2-3): DSGVTQTPKHLITATGQRVTLRCSPRSGDLSVYWYQQSLDQGLQFLIQYYNGEERAKGNILERFSAQQFPDLHSELNLSSLELGDSALYFCASSLYTDTQYFGPGTRLTVL.

The CDR3 loop is CASSLPYTNTEAFF. The CDR3 bases are TGTGCCAGCAGCCTCCCCTATACGAACACTGAAGCTTTCTTT. The chain employs TRBV5-6 and TRBJ1-1; no reliable D call. V lost 4 bases and J 1 base, leaving 11 bases between the germline ends. The CDR3 contains 14 residues. Germline loops: CDR1 SGHDT, CDR2 YYEEEE.

The chain links TRBV7-3 to TRBJ1-1; TRBD1 is a possible D gene (5 bases). Per germline, CDR1 SGHTA and CDR2 FQGTGA. The CDR3 runs 12 residues. V dropped 5 bases and J dropped 11 bases, with 15 bases sitting between them. The CDR3 nucleotides are TGTGCCAGCAGCCCGGGAGGGGATTGGGCTTTCTTT. This codes for CASSPGGDWAFF.

This clone was recorded only once. This chain connects TRBV9 to TRBJ2-3; D gene uncertain. In germline, CDR1 is SGDLS, CDR2 YYNGEE. The CDR3 runs to 15 residues. Trimming took 0 bases from V and 0 from J, leaving 8 bases between them. The CDR3 loop reads CASSVDGTSTDTQYF. CDR3 DNA: TGTGCCAGCAGCGTAGATGGTACTAGCACAGATACGCAGTATTTT.

The chain is built from TRBV11-2 and TRBJ1-3, with D perhaps TRBD1 (5 bases). This CDR3 has 15 amino acids. Germline V gene lookup returns CDR1 SGHAT and CDR2 FQNNGV. V shed 4 bases and J shed 0 bases, with 10 bases lying between them. For the CDR3, the DNA is TGTGCCAGCAGCTCCTTGACAGCCTCTGGAAACACCATATATTTT. Protein product: CASSSLTASGNTIYF.

This clone has a handful of counts. The CDR3 is CASSSGQPNTEAFF. For the CDR3, the DNA is TGCGCCAGCAGCTCGGGACAGCCGAACACTGAAGCTTTCTTT. The chain recombines TRBV5-1 with TRBJ1-1, with 7 bases lining up with TRBD1. There are 14 residues in the CDR3. In germline, CDR1 is SGHRS, CDR2 YFSETQ. J was trimmed by 1 base and V by 3 bases; bases with no gene match: 3.

The rearrangement links TRBV2 to TRBJ2-1, with TRBD2 identical over 8 bases. The CDR3 sequence is 14 residues long. The V gene end was trimmed by 7 bases and the J gene end by 3 bases; junction bases not matched to a gene: 5. CDR1 is SNHLY and CDR2 is FYNNEI in the germline V gene. CDR3 bases: TGTGCCAGCACAGGCGGGGGGTTCTACAATGAGCAGTTCTTC. This encodes CASTGGGFYNEQFF.

This rearrangement joins TRBV19 to TRBJ2-2; 12 bases are shared with TRBD2. The germline gives CDR1 LNHDA, CDR2 SQIVND (reference sequence). The CDR3 extends over 18 amino acids. J was trimmed by 4 bases and V by 2 bases; bases with no gene match: 8. CDR3 sequence (DNA): TGTGCCAGTAGTATAAGCCGACTAGCGGGGGTCAGCACCGGGGAGCTGTTTTTT. Protein: CASSISRLAGVSTGELFF.

V is TRBV7-2 and J is TRBJ1-1; 8 nucleotides agree with TRBD1. The germline V gene encodes CDR1 SGHTA and CDR2 FQGNSA. The CDR3 has 17 residues. Germline trimming cut 5 bases from V and 3 bases from J; bases unmatched to any gene: 14. This chain's CDR3 is CASSAPDRASQDTEAFF. In DNA, the CDR3 is TGTGCCAGCAGCGCCCCGGACAGGGCGAGCCAGGACACTGAAGCTTTCTTT.